The clone carrying this T cell receptor (beta chain) was found a few times. Antigen unknown. The record originates from a study of shared clonotypes between healthy human individuals. The wider study: Plates per donor: three CD4 naive, three CD4 memory, two CD8 naive, one CD8 memory. Findings of the study overall: Sharing across four donors was seen in about 5% of naive CD4 clonotypes. Generation of non-shared clonotypes was less probable than generation of clonotypes shared by all four donors.

The naive CD8 population came from CD45RO-negative cells selected for CCR7, without terminally differentiated effector memory CD45RA+ cells. CDR1 is LNHDA, CDR2 SQIVND, per germline (reference sequence). This CDR3 comprises 13 residues. V dropped 5 bases and J dropped 1 base, with 8 bases sitting between them. Sequencing was performed with immunoSEQ multiplex PCR; in TCRdb, only in-frame clones are kept and a portion is missing. Of about 2.2 million clones listed, just under 95% are singletons. The chain recombines TRBV19 with TRBJ1-1; D remains unclear. The sequencing input was naive CD8+ T cells from PBMCs. The receptor was derived from a man aged 18 to 29 in good health. Some clones in this sample may be carry-over from other donors' samples. The CDR3 loop is CASSVLQNTEAFF. In nucleotides, the CDR3 is TGTGCCAGTAGTGTACTACAGAACACTGAAGCTTTCTTT.